This record covers a single T cell receptor beta chain. In the original processing: Amplification of reference gene primers was used by the study to estimate nucleated cell counts. TCRdb's copy holds only in-frame clones and misses some; the assay was immunoSEQ multiplex PCR. V and J calls and clone size are copied from that table; D and trimming were computed from the DNA. The sample lists under 250,000 clones; roughly 90% were seen once. V lost 4 bases, J lost 0 bases, and 6 bases stayed unmatched. CDR3 length: 16 amino acids. The germline V gene encodes CDR1 MGHDK and CDR2 SYGVNS. The sample is drawn from a study of blood T cell repertoires in COVID-19. Across the study: The United States, Italy and Spain provided the acute and convalescent COVID-19 samples. T cells, B-cell-depleted T cells, or PBMCs provided the cDNA or gDNA that served as material.

The sample taken for sequencing was peripheral blood. The chain employs TRBV25-1 and TRBJ1-3, with 7 bases aligning to TRBD1. This clonotype originated in a man between 60 and 75 years old with acute or convalescent COVID-19. The CDR3: CASSGQGGVSGNTIYF. DNA for the CDR3: TGTGCCAGCAGTGGACAGGGCGGTGTCTCTGGAAACACCATATATTTT.